Listed below are T cell receptor beta chains from one sample, sequenced in a study of blood T cells in healthy people across ages. Each CDR3 protein is one row after TCRdb ran MiXCR on the 5' RACE reads. Of 600,000 to 1,000,000 distinct CDR3 sequences in the sample, 58% were seen once. Specimen: blood. Receptors originate from a man under 40 in good health. The CDR3 runs from the conserved cysteine through the conserved F or W. D genes are given only for firm matches. Size tells how often a clone was seen (once, few, many) or the class of an expanded clone, and some rows leave it out.

size	D	V	J	CDR3	DNA
NA	NA	TRBV7-2	TRBJ1-2	CASSPIRDTETGYTF	TGTGCCAGCAGCCCTATAAGGGACACGGAGACGGGCTACACCTTC
NA	NA	TRBV7-3	TRBJ2-6	CASSLSRSSGANVLTF	TGTGCCAGCAGCTTAAGTCGCAGCTCTGGGGCCAACGTCCTGACTTTC
NA	NA	TRBV27	TRBJ1-2	CASSYRRANYGYTF	TGTGCCAGCAGTTATCGCCGGGCTAACTATGGCTACACCTTC
few	NA	TRBV20-1	TRBJ2-7	CSAGQETYEQYF	TGCAGTGCGGGGCAGGAAACCTACGAGCAGTACTTC
NA	TRBD2	TRBV15	TRBJ2-1	CATSRALAGGPLDEQFF	TGTGCCACCAGCAGAGCCCTAGCGGGAGGGCCATTGGATGAGCAGTTCTTC
NA	TRBD1	TRBV27	TRBJ2-5	CASSLFRGSSETQYF	TGTGCCAGCAGTTTATTCAGGGGGTCTTCGGAGACCCAGTACTTC
NA	TRBD2	TRBV7-8	TRBJ2-7	CASSLASGGSSYEQYF	TGTGCCAGCAGCTTAGCGAGCGGGGGAAGTTCCTACGAGCAGTACTTC
NA	NA	TRBV5-1	TRBJ1-5	CASSLGVGYNQPQHF	TGCGCCAGCAGCTTGGGTGTAGGGTACAATCAGCCCCAGCATTTT
once	TRBD1	TRBV6-6	TRBJ2-5	CASSYSPDRVGQETQYF	TGTGCCAGCAGTTACTCGCCGGACAGGGTAGGGCAAGAGACCCAGTACTTC
NA	NA	TRBV27	TRBJ1-1	CASHQVGVNTEAFF	TGTGCCAGCCACCAGGTGGGGGTGAACACTGAAGCTTTCTTT
NA	NA	TRBV24-1	TRBJ2-7	CATSLCEQYF	TGTGCCACCAGCCTATGCGAGCAGTACTTC
NA	TRBD1	TRBV5-1	TRBJ1-2	CASSFIEGAGYTF	TGCGCCAGCAGCTTTATCGAGGGGGCTGGCTACACCTTC
few	NA	TRBV5-1	TRBJ2-1	CASIPRTGSSYNEQFF	TGCGCCAGCATCCCCAGGACGGGAAGCTCCTACAATGAGCAGTTCTTC
many	NA	TRBV2	TRBJ2-5	CASSEVAASSQYF	TGTGCCAGCAGTGAAGTTGCTGCTTCTTCCCAGTACTTC
NA	TRBD1	TRBV6-1	TRBJ2-1	CASRSQGDSYNEQFF	TGTGCCAGCAGATCACAGGGGGACTCCTACAATGAGCAGTTCTTC
NA	NA	TRBV6-6	TRBJ2-3	CASSYGFIRSTDTQYF	TGTGCCAGCAGTTACGGCTTCATAAGGAGCACAGATACGCAGTATTTT
NA	TRBD1	TRBV29-1	TRBJ1-1	CSARDRDLTEAFF	TGCAGCGCAAGAGACAGGGACCTCACTGAAGCTTTCTTT
few	TRBD1	TRBV5-1	TRBJ2-3	CASSSGQGWTDTQYF	TGCGCCAGCAGCTCCGGACAGGGGTGGACAGATACGCAGTATTTT
NA	NA	TRBV19	TRBJ2-7	CASSAGASYEQYF	TGTGCCAGTAGTGCAGGGGCGTCCTACGAGCAGTACTTC
few	NA	TRBV20-1	TRBJ2-1	CSAKPSGVGNEQFF	TGCAGTGCTAAACCCAGTGGGGTGGGCAATGAGCAGTTCTTC
NA	NA	TRBV4-3	TRBJ2-3	CASSQDIGRTDTQYF	TGCGCCAGCAGCCAAGATATAGGCCGCACAGATACGCAGTATTTT
few	NA	TRBV18	TRBJ2-1	CASSPGENEQFF	TGTGCCAGCTCACCGGGGGAGAATGAGCAGTTCTTC
NA	NA	TRBV10-3	TRBJ2-5	CAISGKDPGTQYF	TGTGCCATCAGTGGAAAGGATCCCGGGACCCAGTACTTC
NA	TRBD1	TRBV18	TRBJ1-4	CASSPGQANEKLFF	TGTGCCAGCTCACCGGGACAGGCTAATGAAAAACTGTTTTTT
NA	NA	TRBV7-2	TRBJ2-5	CASSGTPGTQYF	TGTGCCAGCAGCGGGACACCGGGGACCCAGTACTTC
NA	TRBD2	TRBV4-2	TRBJ2-7	CASSQAVAGARVQYF	TGTGCCAGCAGCCAAGCTGTAGCGGGGGCGAGGGTGCAGTACTTC
NA	TRBD1	TRBV2	TRBJ2-1	CASWDRSSYNEQFF	TGTGCCAGCTGGGACAGGAGCTCCTACAATGAGCAGTTCTTC